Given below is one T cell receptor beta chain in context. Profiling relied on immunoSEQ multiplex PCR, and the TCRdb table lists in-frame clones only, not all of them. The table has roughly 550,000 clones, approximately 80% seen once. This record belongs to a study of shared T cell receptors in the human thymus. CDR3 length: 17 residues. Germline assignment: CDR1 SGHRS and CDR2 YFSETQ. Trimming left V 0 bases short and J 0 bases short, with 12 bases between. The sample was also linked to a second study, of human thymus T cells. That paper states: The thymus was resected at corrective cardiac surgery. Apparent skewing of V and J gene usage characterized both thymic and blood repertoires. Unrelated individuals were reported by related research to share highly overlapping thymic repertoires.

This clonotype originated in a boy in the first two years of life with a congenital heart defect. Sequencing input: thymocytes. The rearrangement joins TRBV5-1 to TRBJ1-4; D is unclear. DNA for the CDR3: TGCGCCAGCAGCTTGGAGAGCGGGCCTGCAACTAATGAAAAACTGTTTTTT. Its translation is CASSLESGPATNEKLFF.